The 19 T cell receptor beta chains in this list originate from one sample, sequenced in a study of vaccination and CD4 T cells after COVID-19. These receptors have no identified antigens. Treatment defined: roughly ten-day PBMC culture with coronavirus spike peptide pools or control peptides (ViraFEST assay). These CD4+ T cells came from an unexposed donor, sampled before the COVID-19 pandemic (2011-2018). Oncomine TCR Beta short-read sequencing was applied to DNA from cultured CD4+ T cells. MiXCR was run by TCRdb on the PCR reads, yielding one entry per CDR3 protein. This repertoire shows roughly 6,600 distinct CDR3 sequences, around 40% found once; its top ten account for around 22%. The specimen sequenced was CD4+ T cells from blood, cultured in vitro. These receptors were obtained from a human donor in good health.

This clonotype was detected only a few times. V usage is TRBV19 and J usage is TRBJ2-5; D is uncertain. Trimming removed 3 bases at V and 5 bases at J, with 10 bases between. This CDR3 has 13 residues. Per the germline V gene, CDR1 is LNHDA and CDR2 is SQIVND (reference sequence). CDR3 sequence: CASSMGSLETQYF. The CDR3 DNA reads as TGTGCCAGTAGTATGGGTAGTCTCGAGACCCAGTACTTC. The full variable domain, with the rest looked up from reference TRBV19 and TRBJ2-5, is DGGITQSPKYLFRKEGQNVTLSCEQNLNHDAMYWYRQDPGQGLRLIYYSQIVNDFQKGDIAEGYSVSREKKESFPLTVTSAQKNPTAFYLCASSMGSLETQYFGPGTRLLVL.

The rearrangement joins TRBV27 to TRBJ1-2; 10 bases agree with TRBD1. This CDR3 comprises 13 residues. J lost 8 bases, V lost 7 bases, and 7 bases had no gene match. Germline CDR1 is MNHEY and CDR2 is SMNVEV (reference sequence). This CDR3 is CASTPGTGVGYTF. The CDR3 DNA reads TGTGCCAGCACCCCCGGGACAGGGGTGGGCTACACCTTC.

This clonotype has a handful of counts. The V gene is TRBV2, the J gene TRBJ2-7; D not certain. This CDR3 region has 13 residues. Trimming cost V 6 bases and J 2 bases, with 11 bases left between them. Per the germline V gene, CDR1 is SNHLY and CDR2 is FYNNEI. The CDR3 here is CASSVEIPYEQYF. As DNA, the CDR3 is TGTGCCAGCAGCGTCGAGATTCCCTACGAGCAGTACTTC.

V gene TRBV4-1 combines with J gene TRBJ2-5; 7 bases are a match to TRBD2. The V gene's germline CDR1 is MGHRA and CDR2 YSYEKL. The J segment lost 2 bases and the V segment lost 1 base, leaving 7 bases of the junction unmatched. The CDR3 runs 16 residues. The CDR3 bases are TGCGCCAGCAGCCAAGGGGGGGGAATGGGGCAAGAGACCCAGTACTTC. It codes for CASSQGGGMGQETQYF.

There are a few counts of this clonotype. This chain connects TRBV21-1 to TRBJ2-2; TRBD2 is the table's D call, not checked against the DNA. TRBV21-1 is annotated as a pseudogene. The CDR3 is made up of 15 amino acids. The CDR3 coding sequence is TGTGCCAGCAGCAAAACCGGGACTAGCAACGGGGAGCTGTTTTTT. It specifies CASSKTGTSNGELFF.

The chain is built from TRBV6-5 and TRBJ1-6; possibly TRBD1 for D (5 bases). This CDR3 contains 14 residues. V was cut by 2 bases and J by 6 bases, with 8 bases left in between. Germline CDR1 is MNHEY and CDR2 is SVGAGI. CDR3 residues: CASSYLQGNSPLHF. The CDR3 nucleotides read TGTGCCAGCAGTTACCTTCAGGGTAATTCACCCCTCCACTTT.

The V and J genes are TRBV14 and TRBJ1-5; D not certain. With 1 base removed from V and 7 bases from J, the gap between germline ends came to 8 bases. There are 13 residues in the CDR3. Germline V lookup: CDR1 SGHDN, CDR2 FVKESK. The CDR3 here is CASSQVPGQPQHF. CDR3 sequence (DNA): TGTGCCAGCAGCCAAGTACCGGGGCAGCCCCAGCATTTT. Based on the CDR3 plus reference TRBV14 and TRBJ1-5, the full variable domain is EAGVTQFPSHSVIEKGQTVTLRCDPISGHDNLYWYRRVMGKEIKFLLHFVKESKQDESGMPNNRFLAERTGGTYSTLKVQPAELEDSGVYFCASSQVPGQPQHFGDGTRLSIL.

This clonotype has just a few counts. The V call is TRBV2, the J call TRBJ1-2; TRBD1 matches 7 bases. The CDR3 spans 14 residues. CDR1 and CDR2 (germline): SNHLY, FYNNEI. Losses at the gene ends were 8 bases for V and 3 bases for J; bases not matched to a gene: 9. The CDR3 DNA follows: TGTGCCAGCCACCGGGACAGCAAATACTATGGCTACACCTTC. Translating gives CASHRDSKYYGYTF.

V is TRBV20-1 and J is TRBJ2-5; 12 bases are a match to TRBD2. The junction had 9 bases not matched to a gene; V was cut back by 3 bases and J by 7 bases. CDR1 is DFQATT and CDR2 is SNEGSKA in the germline V gene (reference sequence). There are 15 residues in the CDR3. This chain's CDR3 is CSASLLAGGERTQYF. CDR3 DNA: TGCAGTGCTAGCCTACTAGCGGGGGGTGAGAGGACCCAGTACTTC.

J is TRBJ2-2 and V is TRBV7-7; D uncertain. Looked up from germline, CDR1 is SSHAT and CDR2 is FNYEAQ (reference sequence). CDR3 length: 13 amino acids. V was shortened by 4 bases and J by 5 bases, with 8 bases between the two germline ends. CDR3 coding DNA: TGTGCCAGCAGCTCCCTGGGGACCGGGGAGCTGTTTTTT. It codes for CASSSLGTGELFF.

This clonotype was observed a handful of times. This rearrangement joins TRBV7-2 to TRBJ1-1; 10 bases agree with TRBD1. Germline CDR1 is SGHTA and CDR2 is FQGNSA. The length of the CDR3 is 14 residues. The trim removed 6 bases at V and 1 base at J, leaving 2 bases unmatched. The CDR3, as DNA: TGTGCCAGCAGTCGACAGGGGGCGAACACTGAAGCTTTCTTT. As protein: CASSRQGANTEAFF.

This clonotype showed up just a few times. The CDR3, as DNA: TGCAGTGCTTTCTTGGGGGACGGGGGTGGCTACACCTTC. Translated, it gives CSAFLGDGGGYTF. The chain links TRBV20-1 to TRBJ1-2; D may be TRBD1 (5 bases). Germline CDR1 reads DFQATT; CDR2 reads SNEGSKA (reference sequence). Deletions cut 5 bases from V and 7 bases from J, with 17 bases between. The CDR3 is 13 residues long.

This clonotype is medium-sized. This chain links TRBV6-2 or TRBV6-3 with TRBJ1-5, with unresolved D. The germline V gene has CDR1 MNHEY and CDR2 SVGEGT. The CDR3 has 13 amino acids. V lost 6 bases to trimming and J lost 1 base, with 7 bases between them. The CDR3 loop reads CASSYQSNQPQHF. The CDR3 DNA is TGTGCCAGCAGCTACCAGAGCAATCAGCCCCAGCATTTT.

As regards this clonotype: A read error is likely, as this CDR3 ends without the conserved phenylalanine or tryptophan. This rearrangement joins TRBV20-1 to TRBJ1-6; a possible D gene is TRBD1 (5 bases). The CDR3 length is 15 residues. Germline V gene lookup returns CDR1 DFQATT and CDR2 SNEGSKA (reference sequence). Deletions cut 4 bases from V and 0 bases from J, with 10 bases between. The CDR3 sequence is CSAKPGSSYNSPLHS. In nucleotides, the CDR3 is TGCAGTGCTAAGCCAGGGAGCTCCTATAATTCACCCCTCCACTCT.

The chain combines TRBV7-6 with TRBJ2-3, with TRBD2 matching 13 bases. The V and J ends lost 5 bases and 5 bases, in that order; junction bases with no gene match: 4. CDR1 is SGHVS, CDR2 FNYEAQ, per germline. The CDR3 contains 15 residues. The CDR3 coding sequence is TGTGCCAGCAGCCAACTAGCGGGGGGGCAAGATACGCAGTATTTT. This gives the protein CASSQLAGGQDTQYF.

This chain uses TRBV10-3 with TRBJ2-7, with 7 nucleotides matching TRBD1. The CDR3 consists of 12 residues. Germline V gives CDR1 ENHRY, CDR2 SYGVKD. Trimming removed 8 bases from V and 2 bases from J; junction bases left unmatched: 3. Here the CDR3 reads CAISDRAYEQYF. The CDR3 nucleotides read TGTGCCATCTCAGACAGGGCCTACGAGCAGTACTTC.

This clonotype was seen just once. The V call is TRBV20-1, the J call TRBJ2-1; maybe TRBD1 (6 bases). The CDR3 is 13 residues long. Looked up from germline, CDR1 is DFQATT and CDR2 is SNEGSKA (reference sequence). The ends were cut back, 3 bases at V and 3 bases at J, with 9 bases in the middle. CDR3 loop: CSASKGDYNEQFF. The CDR3, as DNA: TGCAGTGCTAGTAAGGGGGACTACAATGAGCAGTTCTTC.

This clonotype was observed a handful of times. The chain is built from TRBV14 and TRBJ1-1; a possible D gene is TRBD1 (6 bases). The CDR3 covers 18 residues. Trimming took off 0 bases at V and 4 bases at J, with 21 bases between the two ends. Per germline, CDR1 SGHDN and CDR2 FVKESK. The CDR3 region is CASSQDHSGFRGGTEAFF. The CDR3 nucleotides are TGTGCCAGCAGCCAAGATCATTCAGGGTTCAGGGGTGGCACTGAAGCTTTCTTT.

The chain is built from TRBV20-1 and TRBJ2-2; TRBD1 might be the D (5 bases). The CDR3 sequence is 15 residues long. Per the germline V gene, CDR1 is DFQATT and CDR2 is SNEGSKA (reference sequence). The V end was cut by 0 bases, the J end by 1 base, with 9 bases between. The CDR3 DNA reads TGCAGTGCTAGAGACGGACAAATGAACACCGGGGAGCTGTTTTTT. It yields the protein CSARDGQMNTGELFF.